The clone carrying this T cell receptor (beta chain) is categorized as medium-sized. What it binds is not known. From blood, about 240-550 ng of genomic DNA served as TRB template. V dropped 6 bases and J dropped 1 base, with 12 bases sitting between them. The CDR3 contains 13 residues. Germline CDR1 and CDR2: SQVTM and ANQGSEA. The source of the sample is a study of T and B cells in COVID-19 patients. Study-level background: Peripheral blood came from COVID-19 patients with active infection or after recovery. Critical illness requiring mechanical ventilation or extracorporeal membrane oxygenation affected 12 of 20 active-infection patients. Study results and caveats: At recovery TRB diversity and richness exceeded healthy donors, after highly clonal active COVID-19 repertoires.

Multiplex PCR with BIOMED2 TRB-A/B primer pools amplified TRB rearrangements. One entry per CDR3 protein, called by TCRdb with MiXCR from the multiplex PCR reads. Here the sample spans over 2,000 distinct CDR3 sequences, roughly a quarter being singletons. Sequenced material: blood. The receptor was derived from a human donor with active COVID-19. The V call is TRBV29-1, the J call TRBJ1-2; D perhaps matches TRBD1 (6 bases). The CDR3 here is CSVALQGNYGYTF. The CDR3 DNA follows: TGCAGCGTCGCGTTACAGGGTAACTATGGCTACACCTTC. Full variable domain (rest looked up from reference TRBV29-1 and TRBJ1-2): SAVISQKPSRDICQRGTSLTIQCQVDSQVTMMFWYRQQPGQSLTLIATANQGSEATYESGFVIDKFPISRPNLTFSTLTVSNMSPEDSSIYLCSVALQGNYGYTFGSGTRLTVV.